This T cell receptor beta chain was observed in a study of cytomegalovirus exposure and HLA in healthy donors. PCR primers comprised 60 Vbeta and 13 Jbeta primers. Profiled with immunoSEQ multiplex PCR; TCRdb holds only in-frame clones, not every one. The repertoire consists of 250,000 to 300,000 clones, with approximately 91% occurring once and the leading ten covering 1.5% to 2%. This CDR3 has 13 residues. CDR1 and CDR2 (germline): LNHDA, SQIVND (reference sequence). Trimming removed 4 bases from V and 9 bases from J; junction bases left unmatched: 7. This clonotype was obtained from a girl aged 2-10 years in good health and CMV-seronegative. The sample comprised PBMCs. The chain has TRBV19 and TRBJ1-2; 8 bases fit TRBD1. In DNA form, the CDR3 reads TGTGCCAGTAGTACGGGACAGGAGGGGAGCTACACCTTC. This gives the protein CASSTGQEGSYTF.